This entry describes one T cell receptor beta chain. The data derive from a study of blood T cell repertoires in COVID-19. Assay: immunoSEQ multiplex PCR; the TCRdb copy retains only in-frame clones and omits some. Here the sample spans roughly 190,000 clones, approximately 85% being singletons. This CDR3 has 18 amino acids. Germline values: CDR1 SGHVS, CDR2 FQNEAQ. V lost 0 bases and J lost 8; bases outside the gene matches: 10. The TCR comes from a woman in her 70s with active or convalescent COVID-19. This chain uses TRBV7-8 with TRBJ1-6; 10 bases line up with TRBD1. Sequencing was done on a sample of peripheral blood. CDR3 protein: CASSLAPRPGQGYSPLHF. The CDR3 DNA reads TGTGCCAGCAGCTTAGCCCCACGACCGGGACAGGGGTATTCACCCCTCCACTTT.